These T cell receptor beta chains were read from a single sample in a study of T-cell memory formation after mild COVID-19. Each CDR3 protein is one row after TCRdb ran MiXCR on the 5' RACE reads. The sample lists around 200,000 distinct CDR3 sequences; around 25% were seen once. Sequenced material: PBMCs or a T cell subset sorted from them (not recorded which). The receptors were gathered from an adult woman who had mild COVID-19 (a few samples of this study predate the infection). Cell type and time point are not known. The CDR3 runs from the conserved cysteine through the conserved F or W. The order of the fields is D gene, J gene, clone size, V gene, CDR3 DNA, CDR3 protein. D genes are given only for firm matches. Expanded clones get a size class; other rows say once, few or many, or leave the size out.

d_call: TRBD2
j_call: TRBJ2-1
clone_size: few
v_call: TRBV6-6
cdr3_nt: TGTGCCAGCACTAGCGGGGGGGCCGATGAGCAGTTCTTC
cdr3_aa: CASTSGGADEQFF

d_call: NA
j_call: TRBJ2-7
clone_size: NA
v_call: TRBV3-1
cdr3_nt: TGTGCCAGCAGCCAAACGGACAGAGATCTTTCCTACGAGCAGTACTTC
cdr3_aa: CASSQTDRDLSYEQYF

d_call: NA
j_call: TRBJ2-5
clone_size: NA
v_call: TRBV7-9
cdr3_nt: TGTGCCAGCAGCTCGGGCTGGTTCCAAGAGACCCAGTACTTC
cdr3_aa: CASSSGWFQETQYF

d_call: TRBD2
j_call: TRBJ2-1
clone_size: NA
v_call: TRBV29-1
cdr3_nt: TGCAGCGTTCGGCGGGAGGCCTTACTAAGCTCCTACAATGAGCAGTTCTTC
cdr3_aa: CSVRREALLSSYNEQFF

d_call: TRBD2
j_call: TRBJ2-1
clone_size: NA
v_call: TRBV12-3/TRBV12-4
cdr3_nt: TGTGCCAGCAATGACCCTAGCGGGGGGGCGGGTGAGCAGTTCTTC
cdr3_aa: CASNDPSGGAGEQFF

d_call: TRBD1
j_call: TRBJ1-6
clone_size: few
v_call: TRBV27
cdr3_nt: TGTGCCAGCAGTTTGCCTCAGGGGGCGGGTAATTCACCCCTCCACTTT
cdr3_aa: CASSLPQGAGNSPLHF

d_call: NA
j_call: TRBJ1-1
clone_size: NA
v_call: TRBV9
cdr3_nt: TGTGCCAGCACCCTCGGGACGGGGAACACTGAAGCTTTCTTT
cdr3_aa: CASTLGTGNTEAFF

d_call: TRBD1
j_call: TRBJ2-7
clone_size: NA
v_call: TRBV6-1
cdr3_nt: TGTGCCAGCAGTGAAGTAGGACAGGGGGGACACGAGCAGTACTTC
cdr3_aa: CASSEVGQGGHEQYF

d_call: TRBD1
j_call: TRBJ2-3
clone_size: few
v_call: TRBV5-1
cdr3_nt: TGCGCCAGCAGCAGAGTGGGACAGGGCACAGATACGCAGTATTTT
cdr3_aa: CASSRVGQGTDTQYF

d_call: NA
j_call: TRBJ2-3
clone_size: NA
v_call: TRBV6-2/TRBV6-3
cdr3_nt: TGTGCCAGCAGTTACGAGGGGCGGGATGCAGATACGCAGTATTTT
cdr3_aa: CASSYEGRDADTQYF

d_call: NA
j_call: TRBJ2-5
clone_size: NA
v_call: TRBV28
cdr3_nt: TGTGCCAGCAGTCCCCCGGGAGTCCGGCAAGAGACCCAGTACTTC
cdr3_aa: CASSPPGVRQETQYF

d_call: NA
j_call: TRBJ2-1
clone_size: NA
v_call: TRBV5-6
cdr3_nt: TGTGCCAGCAGCTTGGAGGGACGCGACAATGAGCAGTTCTTC
cdr3_aa: CASSLEGRDNEQFF

d_call: TRBD1
j_call: TRBJ2-1
clone_size: NA
v_call: TRBV10-3
cdr3_nt: TGTGCCATCAGTGGGGACAGTCCATACAATGAGCAGTTCTTC
cdr3_aa: CAISGDSPYNEQFF

d_call: TRBD1
j_call: TRBJ2-1
clone_size: NA
v_call: TRBV7-6
cdr3_nt: TGTGCCAGCAGCTTTACATTAAAAACCGGGACAGGGGGCCTTTTTGGACGGGCCTACAATGAGCAGTTCTTC
cdr3_aa: CASSFTLKTGTGGLFGRAYNEQFF

d_call: NA
j_call: TRBJ2-5
clone_size: few
v_call: TRBV5-6
cdr3_nt: TGTGCCAGCAGCTTGGAGCCAAAGACCCAGTACTTC
cdr3_aa: CASSLEPKTQYF

d_call: NA
j_call: TRBJ2-1
clone_size: NA
v_call: TRBV9
cdr3_nt: TGTGCCAGCAGCGTGGATTACAGGTTCTCCTACAATGAGCAGTTCTTC
cdr3_aa: CASSVDYRFSYNEQFF

d_call: TRBD2
j_call: TRBJ2-1
clone_size: NA
v_call: TRBV27
cdr3_nt: TGTGCCAGCAGGGGCTGGGGAGGGAGTGTCTACAATGAGCAGTTCTTC
cdr3_aa: CASRGWGGSVYNEQFF

d_call: NA
j_call: TRBJ1-1
clone_size: NA
v_call: TRBV7-2
cdr3_nt: TGTGCCAGCAGCTTAGGGGGCCAAATGAACACTGAAGCTTTCTTT
cdr3_aa: CASSLGGQMNTEAFF

d_call: NA
j_call: TRBJ2-5
clone_size: NA
v_call: TRBV7-3
cdr3_nt: TGTGCCAGCAGCCGGGATCCCGCGGAGACCCAGTACTTC
cdr3_aa: CASSRDPAETQYF

d_call: NA
j_call: TRBJ2-7
clone_size: NA
v_call: TRBV7-9
cdr3_nt: TGTGCCAGCAGCGGCCGGGACTCCTTCTACGAGCAGTACTTC
cdr3_aa: CASSGRDSFYEQYF

d_call: NA
j_call: TRBJ1-5
clone_size: NA
v_call: TRBV15
cdr3_nt: TGTGCCACCAGCCGTGACAGTAGCAATCAGCCCCAGCATTTT
cdr3_aa: CATSRDSSNQPQHF

d_call: NA
j_call: TRBJ1-5
clone_size: NA
v_call: TRBV18
cdr3_nt: TGTGCCAGCTCACCCATCGGGTCGAATCAGCCCCAGCATTTT
cdr3_aa: CASSPIGSNQPQHF

d_call: TRBD1
j_call: TRBJ2-1
clone_size: few
v_call: TRBV5-1
cdr3_nt: TGCGCCAGCAGTTCCCGAGAGGGACAGCTATACAATGAGCAGTTCTTC
cdr3_aa: CASSSREGQLYNEQFF

d_call: NA
j_call: TRBJ1-1
clone_size: few
v_call: TRBV18
cdr3_nt: TGTGCCAGCTCACCGGAGGGTGGCACTGAAGCTTTCTTT
cdr3_aa: CASSPEGGTEAFF

d_call: TRBD1
j_call: TRBJ1-1
clone_size: NA
v_call: TRBV20-1
cdr3_nt: TGCAGTGCTAGCGGGACAGGGGGATTCGACACTGAAGCTTTCTTT
cdr3_aa: CSASGTGGFDTEAFF

d_call: TRBD2
j_call: TRBJ2-5
clone_size: few
v_call: TRBV7-2
cdr3_nt: TGTGCCAGCAGCCCTAGCGGGGGGTACCAAGAGACCCAGTACTTC
cdr3_aa: CASSPSGGYQETQYF

d_call: TRBD2
j_call: TRBJ2-7
clone_size: NA
v_call: TRBV20-1
cdr3_nt: TGCAGTGCTGAAGGGGCTAGCGGGGGGTACGAGCAGTACTTC
cdr3_aa: CSAEGASGGYEQYF

d_call: TRBD2
j_call: TRBJ2-1
clone_size: NA
v_call: TRBV15
cdr3_nt: TGTGCCACCAGCAGAGGGGCGGGGGAATTGGACAATGAGCAGTTCTTC
cdr3_aa: CATSRGAGELDNEQFF

d_call: TRBD1
j_call: TRBJ1-5
clone_size: NA
v_call: TRBV7-2
cdr3_nt: TGTGCCAGCAGCTTAACAACAGGGGTTGTGCAGCCCCAGCATTTT
cdr3_aa: CASSLTTGVVQPQHF

d_call: TRBD1
j_call: TRBJ2-1
clone_size: few
v_call: TRBV5-1
cdr3_nt: TGCGCCAGCAGCTCGGACACAATTGGGACAGGCGATGAGCAGTTCTTC
cdr3_aa: CASSSDTIGTGDEQFF

d_call: NA
j_call: TRBJ1-6
clone_size: NA
v_call: TRBV30
cdr3_nt: TGTGCCTGGAGCCAAGGGGGAGGTTCACCCCTCCACTTT
cdr3_aa: CAWSQGGGSPLHF

d_call: NA
j_call: TRBJ2-5
clone_size: NA
v_call: TRBV5-1
cdr3_nt: TGCGCCAGCAGCCCACCCGGGGACGGGACCCAGTACTTC
cdr3_aa: CASSPPGDGTQYF